Below are 14 T cell receptor beta chains sequenced from a single sample in a study of neoadjuvant anti-PD-1 for oral cavity cancer. Measured with immunoSEQ multiplex PCR; TCRdb has only the in-frame clones, and not every one. Here the sample spans approximately 16,000 clones, about two thirds being singletons. The sequenced sample was PBMCs, obtained before nivolumab (anti-PD-1) treatment. These receptors originate from a person between 40 and 80 years old with oral cavity squamous cell carcinoma.

The chain combines TRBV30 with TRBJ2-7, with 7 bases lining up with TRBD1. CDR1 and CDR2 from the germline V gene are GTSNPN and SVGIG (reference sequence). The CDR3 contains 13 residues. The V segment lost 4 bases and the J segment 4 bases; nucleotides outside the gene matches: 7. In nucleotides, the CDR3 is TGTGCCTGGACCCCCGGGACAGATTACGAGCAGTACTTC. Amino acid sequence: CAWTPGTDYEQYF.

This sequence joins TRBV7-6 and TRBJ1-4; 7 positions match TRBD1. Unmatched junction bases numbered 6, after V lost 5 bases and J lost 3 bases. Per germline, CDR1 SGHVS and CDR2 FNYEAQ. CDR3 length: 15 residues. CDR3 bases: TGTGCCAGCAGCGAGTTGGGACAGTCTAATGAAAAACTGTTTTTT. Protein sequence: CASSELGQSNEKLFF.

J is TRBJ2-7 and V is TRBV28, with TRBD2 matching over 9 bases. Germline-derived CDR1 and CDR2 are MDHEN and SYDVKM. The V segment lost 7 bases and the J segment 0 bases; nucleotides outside the gene matches: 4. There are 14 residues in the CDR3. The CDR3 nucleotides read TGTGCCAGCAAAGGTAGCGGGAGCTCCTACGAGCAGTACTTC. It codes for CASKGSGSSYEQYF.

This clone showed up just a few times. The gene calls are TRBV19 and TRBJ2-3; D not resolved. CDR3 length: 13 residues. CDR1 is LNHDA and CDR2 is SQIVND in the germline V gene (reference sequence). Trimming shortened V by 6 bases and J by 6 bases, and 13 bases separated the two germline ends. The CDR3 reads CASRPPSADTQYF. The CDR3 DNA reads as TGTGCCAGTAGACCTCCATCGGCGGATACGCAGTATTTT.

This clone was found once. The rearrangement joins TRBV5-1 to TRBJ2-3; D not resolved. There are 11 residues in the CDR3. CDR1 and CDR2 (germline): SGHRS, YFSETQ. Trimming took 4 bases from V and 2 from J, leaving 2 bases between them. CDR3 DNA sequence: TGCGCCAGCAGCCACACAGATACGCAGTATTTT. Translated: CASSHTDTQYF.

This clone was seen a single time. The gene calls are TRBV5-1 and TRBJ2-1, with 7 positions matching TRBD2. V was clipped by 4 bases and J by 9 bases; unmatched bases: 19. Germline V lookup: CDR1 SGHRS, CDR2 YFSETQ. The CDR3 spans 17 residues. CDR3 loop: CASSPPGSEGRAAEQFF. CDR3 in DNA: TGCGCCAGCAGCCCGCCCGGCTCTGAGGGGAGGGCCGCTGAGCAGTTCTTC.

The genes are TRBV30 and TRBJ2-4, with TRBD1 as a possible D gene (6 bases). Germline CDR1 GTSNPN, CDR2 SVGIG (reference sequence). Trimming cost V 0 bases and J 8 bases, with 8 bases left between them. The CDR3 extends over 12 amino acids. CDR3 in amino acids: CAWSVHRDIQYF. The CDR3 bases are TGTGCCTGGAGTGTTCACAGGGACATTCAGTACTTC.

The V call is TRBV29-1, the J call TRBJ1-2; D might be TRBD1 (5 bases). The germline gives CDR1 SQVTM, CDR2 ANQGSEA. V was clipped by 0 bases and J by 8 bases, with 13 bases between them. The CDR3 is 13 amino acids. This chain's CDR3 is CSVEEGRWGGYTF. DNA of the CDR3: TGCAGCGTTGAAGAGGGACGGTGGGGGGGCTACACCTTC. The variable domain in full, completed from reference TRBV29-1 and TRBJ1-2, reads SAVISQKPSRDICQRGTSLTIQCQVDSQVTMMFWYRQQPGQSLTLIATANQGSEATYESGFVIDKFPISRPNLTFSTLTVSNMSPEDSSIYLCSVEEGRWGGYTFGSGTRLTVV.

The chain recombines TRBV27 with TRBJ2-7, with 9 bases aligning to TRBD1. The V segment lost 10 bases and the J segment 0 bases; nucleotides outside the gene matches: 13. In germline, CDR1 is MNHEY, CDR2 SMNVEV (reference sequence). This CDR3 has 16 residues. CDR3 sequence reads: CATRDRAPTSSYEQYF. The CDR3 coding sequence is TGTGCCACCCGGGACAGGGCCCCCACAAGCTCCTACGAGCAGTACTTC.

This clone was detected a few times. The CDR3 coding sequence is TGTGCCAGCAGTGAAGCCCTAACCGGGGGGACCCAGTACTTC. This gives the protein CASSEALTGGTQYF. The chain has TRBV2 and TRBJ2-5, with TRBD2 as a possible D gene (6 bases). From germline, CDR1 is SNHLY and CDR2 FYNNEI. V gave up 0 bases and J gave up 7 bases, with 12 bases separating them. This CDR3 region has 14 residues.

The J gene is TRBJ2-7, the V gene TRBV6-5; the match to TRBD2 covers 9 bases. In germline, CDR1 is MNHEY, CDR2 SVGAGI. The CDR3 spans 15 residues. Losses at the gene ends were 2 bases for V and 3 bases for J; bases not matched to a gene: 5. CDR3 in amino acids: CASSYKGTSIYEQYF. CDR3 DNA sequence: TGTGCCAGCAGTTACAAGGGGACTAGCATCTACGAGCAGTACTTC.

This clone was picked up a small number of times. This chain links TRBV29-1 with TRBJ2-2, with TRBD1 as a possible D gene (6 bases). CDR1 is SQVTM, CDR2 ANQGSEA, per germline. With 7 bases removed from V and 0 bases from J, the gap between germline ends came to 12 bases. This CDR3 is 14 amino acids long. DNA for the CDR3: TGCAGCGCCCTCGGACAGACGAACACCGGGGAGCTGTTTTTT. It yields the protein CSALGQTNTGELFF.

The chain links TRBV6-6 to TRBJ2-3; 7 bases match TRBD2. V lost 5 bases to trimming and J lost 3 bases; unmatched junction nucleotides: 11. This CDR3 region has 16 residues. Germline V gene data show CDR1 as MNHNY and CDR2 as SVGAGI (reference sequence). The CDR3 DNA reads TGTGCCAGCAGTCTCTTTTTGACTAGCTCGACAGATACGCAGTATTTT. It yields the protein CASSLFLTSSTDTQYF.

This clone turned up a few times. V gene TRBV18 combines with J gene TRBJ2-2, with 11 bases that match TRBD2. V lost 3 bases to trimming and J lost 6 bases; unmatched junction nucleotides: 9. The CDR3 spans 17 residues. Germline V gene data show CDR1 as KGHSH and CDR2 as LQKENI. CDR3 protein: CASSPPTSGNLAGELFF. CDR3 nucleotides: TGTGCCAGCTCACCGCCGACTAGCGGGAATCTCGCCGGGGAGCTGTTTTTT.